This T cell receptor beta chain came from a study of radiotherapy plus CTLA-4 blockade in lung cancer. Notes on the study in general: There was expansion of tumor-derived TCR clones in blood after radiotherapy plus ipilimumab.

With respect to this clone: Its antigen is currently unknown.

Patients with chemo-refractory metastatic non-small-cell lung cancer received focal radiation plus CTLA-4 blockade with ipilimumab. The method was immunoSEQ multiplex PCR; TCRdb's version includes in-frame clones alone and lacks a portion of them. The sample consists of around 99,000 clones, about 91% of them appearing once. This TCR was sampled from a human donor with non-small cell lung cancer that progressed on radiotherapy plus ipilimumab. Here the sequenced sample was peripheral blood, taken from a patient treated with radiotherapy plus ipilimumab.

The CDR3 nucleotides are TGCGCCAGCAGCCAAGATGAGTGGACAGGGCTATCGAACACTGAAGCTTTCTTT. It yields the protein CASSQDEWTGLSNTEAFF. This chain uses TRBV4-1 with TRBJ1-1, with TRBD1 identical over 8 bases. The junction had 10 bases not matched to a gene; V was cut back by 0 bases and J by 1 base. CDR1 is MGHRA, CDR2 YSYEKL, per germline. The CDR3 covers 18 residues.